This T cell receptor (beta chain) was sequenced for a study of shared clonotypes between healthy human individuals. Across the study: Three plates each covered CD4 naive and memory; CD8 naive two, CD8 memory one. Findings of the study overall: Among non-shared clonotypes, generation probabilities were lower than among those shared by all four donors.

With regard to this clone: The antigen remains unidentified.

CDR1 GTSNPN and CDR2 SVGIG come from the germline V gene (reference sequence). V lost 2 bases to trimming and J lost 4 bases, with 9 bases between them. The CDR3 has 14 residues. Over several immunoSEQ plates, each subset's genomic DNA was distributed in even portions. Profiling relied on immunoSEQ multiplex PCR, and the TCRdb table lists in-frame clones only, not all of them. The data show about 1.1 million clones, roughly 80% seen once. This rearrangement joins TRBV30 to TRBJ2-6; no clear D. The sample comprised memory CD4+ T cells from PBMCs. Subset defined: CD45RA-negative fraction. The TCR sequence derives from a man between 18 and 29 years old in good health. Some clones in this sample may be carry-over from other donors' samples. This CDR3 is CAWSRSTGANVLTF. CDR3 coding DNA: TGTGCCTGGAGTCGTTCAACCGGGGCCAACGTCCTGACTTTC.